This T cell receptor (beta chain) was sequenced during a study of response to subunit inactivated influenza vaccine. Study-level findings and limits: Researchers suggested that each seasonal influenza vaccination recruits few new T cells.

TCRdb re-called the RT-PCR reads through MiXCR, storing one row per CDR3 protein. This table has about 610,000 distinct CDR3 sequences, 12% to 15% appearing once. This clonotype appeared many times. What it recognizes is unknown. This CDR3 has 14 amino acids. Trimming at V came to 6 bases and at J to 2 bases, leaving 3 bases not matched to a gene. In germline, CDR1 is KGHSH, CDR2 LQKENI. This receptor was identified in a man aged 50-59 years who received an inactivated influenza vaccine. Sequenced here: PBMCs from blood, sampled less than 13 days after vaccination. The chain combines TRBV18 with TRBJ1-5, with 8 nucleotides matching TRBD1. The CDR3 spells CASSETGGNQPQHF. In DNA, the CDR3 is TGTGCCAGCTCGGAGACAGGGGGCAATCAGCCCCAGCATTTT.